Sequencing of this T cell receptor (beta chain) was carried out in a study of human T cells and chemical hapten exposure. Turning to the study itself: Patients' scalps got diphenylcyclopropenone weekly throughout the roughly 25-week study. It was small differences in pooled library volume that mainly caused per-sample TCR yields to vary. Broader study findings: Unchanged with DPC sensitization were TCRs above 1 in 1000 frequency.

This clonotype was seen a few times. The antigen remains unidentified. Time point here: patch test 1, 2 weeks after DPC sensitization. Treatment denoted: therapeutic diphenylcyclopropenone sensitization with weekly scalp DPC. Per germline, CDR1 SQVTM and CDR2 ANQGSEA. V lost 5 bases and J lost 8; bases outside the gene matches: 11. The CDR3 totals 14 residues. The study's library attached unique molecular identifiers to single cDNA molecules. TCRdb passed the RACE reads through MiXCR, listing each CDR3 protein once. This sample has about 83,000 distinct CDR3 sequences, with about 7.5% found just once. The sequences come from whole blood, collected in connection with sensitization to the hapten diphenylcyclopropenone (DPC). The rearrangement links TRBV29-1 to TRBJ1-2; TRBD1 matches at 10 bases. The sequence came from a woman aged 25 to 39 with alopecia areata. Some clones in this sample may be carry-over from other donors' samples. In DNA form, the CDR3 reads TGCAGCGTTTCTCACTCGGGACAGGGGAACGGCTACACCTTC. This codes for CSVSHSGQGNGYTF.